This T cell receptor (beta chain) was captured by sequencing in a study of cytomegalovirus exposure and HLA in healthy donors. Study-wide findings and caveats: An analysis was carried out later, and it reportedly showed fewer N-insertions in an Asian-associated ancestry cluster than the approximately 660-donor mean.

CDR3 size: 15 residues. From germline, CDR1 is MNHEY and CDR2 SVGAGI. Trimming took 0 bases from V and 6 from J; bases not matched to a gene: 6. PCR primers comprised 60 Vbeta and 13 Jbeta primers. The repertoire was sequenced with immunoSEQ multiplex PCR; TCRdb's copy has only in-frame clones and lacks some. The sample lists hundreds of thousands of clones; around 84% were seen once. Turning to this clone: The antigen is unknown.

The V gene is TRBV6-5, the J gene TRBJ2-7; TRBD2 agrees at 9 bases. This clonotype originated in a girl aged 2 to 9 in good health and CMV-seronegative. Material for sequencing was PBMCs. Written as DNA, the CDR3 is TGTGCCAGCAGTTACTCCGCGGGAGGGCCATTCGAGCAGTACTTC. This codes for CASSYSAGGPFEQYF.